The entry below describes one TCR beta chain. Its antigen is still unknown. This sample is part of a study of T cell responses to AZD1222 COVID-19 vaccine. Regarding the study as a whole: Regions 160-218 and 743-854 held dominance among vaccine-associated CD4 TCRs, which spanned spike. Vaccination with two AZD1222 doses was followed by a rise in Spike-specific TCR breadth and depth. Sampling that yielded the repertoires occurred only after the peak T cell response. In a largely white British group with more females than males, clonal diversity was possibly underestimated.

Sequenced by immunoSEQ multiplex PCR; TCRdb stores in-frame clones only, minus some. This sample yields 180,000 or so clones, of which about 93% are seen a single time; about 1% belongs to the top ten. CDR1 is SGHRS, CDR2 YFSETQ, per germline. The V end was cut by 0 bases, the J end by 0 bases, with 15 bases between. This CDR3 spans 17 amino acids. The sample here was peripheral blood, taken 28 days after the second dose of the MenACWY control vaccine. V gene TRBV5-1 combines with J gene TRBJ1-2, with TRBD1 as a possible D gene (6 bases). This clonotype originated in an adult who received the MenACWY meningococcal vaccine as a control. The DNA for the CDR3 is TGCGCCAGCAGCTTGGAACAGGGAAGTGACGCTAACTATGGCTACACCTTC. Its translation: CASSLEQGSDANYGYTF.